The 26 T cell receptor beta chains listed next were all sequenced from one sample in a study of blood T cell repertoires in COVID-19. This table comes from immunoSEQ multiplex PCR, and its TCRdb copy is limited to in-frame clones, with some not included. Among 100,000 to 150,000 clones, about 82% were seen once, and the ten largest hold approximately 5%. Material: peripheral blood. Receptor source: a human donor in a cohort sampled during active COVID-19.

A single count supports this clone. The J gene is TRBJ1-1, the V gene TRBV29-1, with a tentative D call TRBD1 (5 bases). CDR3 length equals 11 residues. Germline V CDR1 and CDR2: SQVTM, ANQGSEA. Deletions cut 4 bases from V and 4 bases from J, with 7 bases between. The CDR3 DNA sequence: TGCAGCGTTGCAGGGTCCACTGAAGCTTTCTTT. Its protein product is CSVAGSTEAFF.

The V gene is TRBV7-9, the J gene TRBJ2-1; D is uncertain. The germline gives CDR1 SEHNR, CDR2 FQNEAQ (reference sequence). The CDR3 has 13 amino acids. V was pared by 5 bases and J by 8 bases, with 13 bases between. CDR3 coding DNA: TGTGCCAGCAGCCCGCGTCAGGAACATGAGCAGTTCTTC. This translates into CASSPRQEHEQFF.

The J gene is TRBJ2-1, the V gene TRBV6-5; 7 nucleotides line up with TRBD2. The CDR3 covers 15 residues. Unmatched junction bases numbered 12, after V lost 6 bases and J lost 7 bases. In germline, CDR1 is MNHEY, CDR2 SVGAGI. CDR3 nucleotides: TGTGCCAGCAGCTCCGTAGCGAGCGGGGATAATGAGCAGTTCTTC. It translates to CASSSVASGDNEQFF.

The chain has TRBV27 and TRBJ2-4, with TRBD1 matching 12 bases. The V segment lost 3 bases and the J segment 8 bases; nucleotides outside the gene matches: 5. Germline lookup yields CDR1 MNHEY and CDR2 SMNVEV (reference sequence). The CDR3 has 15 residues. The CDR3: CASSLGQGASHIQYF. CDR3 nucleotides: TGTGCCAGCAGTTTGGGACAGGGGGCTAGTCACATTCAGTACTTC.

The gene calls are TRBV4-3 and TRBJ1-2; the match to TRBD1 covers 7 bases. The J segment lost 6 bases and the V segment lost 0 bases, leaving 4 bases of the junction unmatched. From germline, CDR1 is LGHNA and CDR2 YSLEER. The CDR3 totals 14 residues. The CDR3 region is CASSQEHRGNGYTF. In DNA form, the CDR3 reads TGCGCCAGCAGCCAAGAGCACAGGGGAAATGGCTACACCTTC.

The rearrangement uses TRBV3-1 (or the pseudogene TRBV3-2) and TRBJ2-6; possible D gene TRBD1, 5 bases. Germline-derived CDR1 and CDR2 are LGHDT and YNNKEL (reference sequence). V was shortened by 4 bases and J by 2 bases, with 15 bases between the two germline ends. The CDR3 contains 17 residues. In DNA, the CDR3 is TGTGCCAGCAGCCCTTACCCAGGCAGGGCTGGGGCCAACGTCCTGACTTTC. Amino acids: CASSPYPGRAGANVLTF.

A single count supports this clone. The gene calls are TRBV11-2 and TRBJ1-3; 7 bases map to TRBD1. The CDR3 sequence is 14 residues long. J was trimmed by 4 bases and V by 4 bases; bases with no gene match: 4. Germline loops: CDR1 SGHAT, CDR2 FQNNGV. CDR3: CASSSRGTGNTIYF. The CDR3 coding sequence is TGTGCCAGCAGCTCCAGGGGGACAGGAAACACCATATATTTT.

The chain is built from TRBV2 and TRBJ2-4; 8 bases agree with TRBD2. V lost 5 bases to trimming and J lost 1 base; unmatched junction nucleotides: 4. The CDR3 is made up of 15 amino acids. Germline V gene lookup returns CDR1 SNHLY and CDR2 FYNNEI. In DNA, the CDR3 is TGTGCCAGCAGTATATGGACTAGCGCCAAAAACATTCAGTACTTC. Amino acids: CASSIWTSAKNIQYF.

The genes are TRBV18 and TRBJ2-3; TRBD2 matches 7 bases. The CDR3 totals 19 residues. V gave up 3 bases and J gave up 1 base; unmatched junction bases: 16. Per germline, CDR1 KGHSH and CDR2 LQKENI. The CDR3 sequence: CASSPATRGRSRRTDTQYF. The CDR3 DNA sequence: TGTGCCAGCTCACCGGCTACCCGCGGGAGATCCCGCCGCACAGATACGCAGTATTTT.

This clone was counted once. The V call is TRBV19, the J call TRBJ1-2; D might be TRBD1 (6 bases). Trimming removed 5 bases from V and 3 bases from J, with 7 bases in between. Germline V gives CDR1 LNHDA, CDR2 SQIVND (reference sequence). The CDR3 has 12 residues. The CDR3 here is CASSGQYYGYTF. The CDR3 coding sequence is TGTGCCAGTAGTGGACAGTACTATGGCTACACCTTC. The full variable domain, completed using reference TRBV19 and TRBJ1-2, is DGGITQSPKYLFRKEGQNVTLSCEQNLNHDAMYWYRQDPGQGLRLIYYSQIVNDFQKGDIAEGYSVSREKKESFPLTVTSAQKNPTAFYLCASSGQYYGYTFGSGTRLTVV.

The chain carries TRBV10-2 and TRBJ2-1, with TRBD2 identical over 11 bases. The junction had 9 bases not matched to a gene; V was cut back by 6 bases and J by 8 bases. CDR1 is WSHSY and CDR2 is SAAADI in the germline V gene. CDR3 length: 15 amino acids. CDR3 region: CASRDTSGGVHEQFF. In DNA, the CDR3 is TGCGCCAGCAGGGACACTAGCGGGGGTGTTCATGAGCAGTTCTTC.

The gene calls are TRBV5-4 and TRBJ2-7; the match to TRBD1 covers 8 bases. V trimming: 3 bases; J trimming: 7 bases; junction bases outside the gene matches: 9. The V gene's germline CDR1 is SGHNT and CDR2 YYREEE (reference sequence). The CDR3 totals 14 residues. CDR3 in amino acids: CASSSGQGGWEQYF. CDR3 nucleotides: TGTGCCAGCAGCTCCGGACAGGGTGGGTGGGAGCAGTACTTC.

This chain connects TRBV18 to TRBJ1-4, with 8 bases lining up with TRBD1. CDR1 is KGHSH and CDR2 is LQKENI in the germline V gene. This CDR3 region has 16 residues. With 2 bases clipped from V and 4 bases from J, the junction kept 6 bases outside the gene matches. CDR3 in amino acids: CASSPIRGRLNEKLFF. The CDR3 coding sequence is TGTGCCAGCTCACCAATCAGGGGGCGGCTTAATGAAAAACTGTTTTTT. The variable domain in full, completed from reference TRBV18 and TRBJ1-4, reads NAGVMQNPRHLVRRRGQEARLRCSPMKGHSHVYWYRQLPEEGLKFMVYLQKENIIDESGMPKERFSAEFPKEGPSILRIQQVVRGDSAAYFCASSPIRGRLNEKLFFGSGTQLSVL.

This clone was detected a few times. The chain has TRBV6-5 and TRBJ2-7; perhaps TRBD2 as D (6 bases). V lost 0 bases and J 0 bases, leaving 9 bases between the germline ends. This CDR3 comprises 15 residues. The germline V gene encodes CDR1 MNHEY and CDR2 SVGAGI. CDR3 loop: CASSYSISGSYEQYF. CDR3 bases: TGTGCCAGCAGTTACTCGATTAGCGGCTCCTACGAGCAGTACTTC.

The CDR3 nucleotides are TGTGCCAGCAGTTTGACGGCTAGCGGGAGGTACGAGCAGTACTTC. Translated: CASSLTASGRYEQYF. The V and J genes are TRBV27 and TRBJ2-7; 11 bases fit TRBD2. CDR1 and CDR2 from the germline V gene are MNHEY and SMNVEV (reference sequence). V gave up 3 bases and J gave up 4 bases; unmatched junction bases: 5. The CDR3 has 15 amino acids.

The chain has TRBV24-1 and TRBJ2-2, with D perhaps TRBD1 (6 bases). This CDR3 comprises 15 residues. In germline, CDR1 is KGHDR, CDR2 SFDVKD. With 4 bases removed from V and 5 bases from J, the gap between germline ends came to 13 bases. The CDR3 DNA is TGTGCCACCAGTGAGCCCGGACAGAAAACCGGGGAGCTGTTTTTT. It specifies CATSEPGQKTGELFF.

The J gene is TRBJ2-2, the V gene TRBV6-2 or TRBV6-3; 10 bases are a match to TRBD1. V lost 6 bases to trimming and J lost 4 bases; unmatched junction nucleotides: 17. Looked up from germline, CDR1 is MNHEY and CDR2 is SVGEGT. This CDR3 has 19 residues. DNA of the CDR3: TGTGCCAGCAGCGCGACAGGGGGCGTGAACCGGCGATCCACCGGGGAGCTGTTTTTT. This gives the protein CASSATGGVNRRSTGELFF.

As to this clone: In the same sample, other DNA sequences code for this CDR3. V usage is TRBV18 and J usage is TRBJ2-6; 7 bases are shared with TRBD2. V shed 3 bases, J shed 2 bases, and the junction held 1 base outside the gene matches. This CDR3 contains 15 residues. Germline-derived CDR1 and CDR2 are KGHSH and LQKENI. The CDR3 reads CASSPGGAGANVLTF. As DNA, the CDR3 is TGTGCCAGCTCACCTGGGGGGGCTGGGGCCAACGTCCTGACTTTC.

This clone has a handful of counts. The V call is TRBV5-4, the J call TRBJ1-5; no firm D call. The CDR3 contains 13 residues. The V gene lost 0 bases and the J gene lost 7 bases, with 8 bases spanning the gap. Germline assignment: CDR1 SGHNT and CDR2 YYREEE (reference sequence). The CDR3 region has the DNA TGTGCCAGCAGCTTGGGGGAGGGCCAGCCCCAGCATTTT. This gives the protein CASSLGEGQPQHF.

The chain joins TRBV7-2 to TRBJ2-7, with D possibly matching TRBD1 (5 bases). The germline CDR1 and CDR2 sequences are SGHTA and FQGNSA. The CDR3 has 13 residues. Trimming shortened V by 5 bases and J by 6 bases, and 14 bases separated the two germline ends. CDR3 DNA sequence: TGTGCCAGCAGCCCCTTCCTAAGGGGCGAGCAGTACTTC. Translation gives CASSPFLRGEQYF.

The gene calls are TRBV7-3 and TRBJ2-7, with TRBD2 matching 13 bases. The CDR3 spans 15 residues. From germline, CDR1 is SGHTA and CDR2 FQGTGA. V gave up 5 bases and J gave up 3 bases; unmatched junction bases: 4. This chain's CDR3 is CASSPRTSGGYEQYF. CDR3 nucleotides: TGTGCCAGCAGCCCTCGGACTAGCGGGGGCTACGAGCAGTACTTC.

The chain recombines TRBV13 with TRBJ1-1; perhaps TRBD1 as D (5 bases). This CDR3 contains 15 residues. The V gene's germline CDR1 is PRHDT and CDR2 FYEKMQ (reference sequence). Trimming stripped 6 bases from V and 1 base from J, with 15 bases between. The CDR3 DNA follows: TGTGCCAGCAGGGATCGGGGGGAGGCGAACACTGAAGCTTTCTTT. This encodes CASRDRGEANTEAFF. Using reference TRBV13 and TRBJ1-1 for the parts outside the CDR3, the full variable domain is AAGVIQSPRHLIKEKRETATLKCYPIPRHDTVYWYQQGPGQDPQFLISFYEKMQSDKGSIPDRFSAQQFSDYHSELNMSSLELGDSALYFCASRDRGEANTEAFFGQGTRLTVV.

This clone appeared a single time. The gene calls are TRBV27 and TRBJ2-7; weak D call: TRBD2 (5 bases). The CDR3 spans 12 residues. V lost 8 bases to trimming and J lost 0 bases, with 8 bases between them. The germline V gene has CDR1 MNHEY and CDR2 SMNVEV (reference sequence). The CDR3 DNA reads TGTGCCAGCCGAACTAGCTCCTACGAGCAGTACTTC. It codes for CASRTSSYEQYF.

V gene TRBV27 combines with J gene TRBJ2-6; 10 bases map to TRBD1. The germline gives CDR1 MNHEY, CDR2 SMNVEV (reference sequence). The length of the CDR3 is 16 residues. V was clipped by 6 bases and J by 4 bases; unmatched bases: 6. The CDR3 nucleotides read TGTGCCAGCAGGAAGACAGGGGGCGAAGGGGCCAACGTCCTGACTTTC. This encodes CASRKTGGEGANVLTF.

The chain couples TRBV4-1 to TRBJ2-5; 8 nucleotides match TRBD2. The V and J ends lost 0 bases and 5 bases, in that order; junction bases with no gene match: 5. Per germline, CDR1 MGHRA and CDR2 YSYEKL. CDR3 length: 15 amino acids. In DNA, the CDR3 is TGCGCCAGCAGCCAAGATGGCCTAGCGGGTGAGACCCAGTACTTC. Residues: CASSQDGLAGETQYF.

This chain joins TRBV3-1 (or the pseudogene TRBV3-2) and TRBJ1-1; D gene unclear. This CDR3 is 13 amino acids long. Germline assignment: CDR1 LGHDT and CDR2 YNNKEL (reference sequence). Trimming pared 0 bases from V and 10 bases from J, leaving 12 bases between. In nucleotides, the CDR3 is TGTGCCAGCAGCCAAGATAGTAAGGGAGGAGCTTTCTTT. Residues: CASSQDSKGGAFF.